Listed below are T cell receptor beta chains from one sample, sequenced in a study of T cell changes during pregnancy in multiple sclerosis. Using immunoSEQ multiplex PCR, the repertoire was profiled, and TCRdb retains in-frame clones only, with some absent. The sample has tens of thousands of clones, roughly 92% seen once. This specimen was peripheral blood, taken in the second trimester of pregnancy. These receptors came from a female donor with multiple sclerosis, enrolled in a pregnancy study. CDR3s include the opening cysteine and the closing phenylalanine or tryptophan. The D gene is left open where the match is weak. Some rows have no size entry. The others give once, few or many, or a class for an expanded clone.

D gene	V gene	J gene	clone size	CDR3 DNA	CDR3 protein
.	TRBV6-5	TRBJ2-7	.	TGTGCCAGCAGTTACTCGAATGCTAGATCCTACGAGCAGTACTTC	CASSYSNARSYEQYF
.	TRBV29-1	TRBJ2-5	.	TGCAGCGTTGAGGGCAGGGGCGTCCAAGAGACCCAGTACTTC	CSVEGRGVQETQYF
TRBD1	TRBV19	TRBJ1-2	.	TGTGCCAGTACTCCGACAGGGAAGTATGGCTACACCTTC	CASTPTGKYGYTF
TRBD1	TRBV5-4	TRBJ1-1	.	TGTGCCAGCAGCAAGGACAGGAGGGTCGGAACTGAAGCTTTCTTT	CASSKDRRVGTEAFF
.	TRBV5-1	TRBJ2-5	.	TGCGCCAGCAAATTCCCGGGGGATCAAGAGACCCAGTACTTC	CASKFPGDQETQYF
TRBD1	TRBV5-5	TRBJ2-1	.	TGTGCCAGCAGCTTGGGGTCCTGGGGACAGGGCTACAATGAGCAGTTCTTC	CASSLGSWGQGYNEQFF
.	TRBV7-2	TRBJ2-7	.	TGTGCCAGCAGCTTACTGTTCCCCTACGAGCAGTACTTC	CASSLLFPYEQYF
.	TRBV19	TRBJ2-2	.	TGTGCCAGTAGTTTGGACACAACCACCGGGGAGCTGTTTTTT	CASSLDTTTGELFF
.	TRBV2	TRBJ1-2	.	TGTGCCAGCAGCAGGGGTCAGGGGCCCAGCGGCTACACCTTC	CASSRGQGPSGYTF
.	TRBV6-6	TRBJ2-5	.	TGTGCCAGCAGCGGTACGGGACTTCTAAATCAAGAGACCCAGTACTTC	CASSGTGLLNQETQYF
.	TRBV4-1	TRBJ1-2	.	TGCGCCAGCAGCCAAGATCAGGGGCTGAGTGGCTACACCTTC	CASSQDQGLSGYTF
TRBD1	TRBV5-4	TRBJ1-2	.	TGTGCCAGCAGCCCCGGGACAGTCGAATATGGCTACACCTTC	CASSPGTVEYGYTF
.	TRBV27	TRBJ2-3	.	TGTGCCAGCAGTTTCCGGAGGCCCACAGATACGCAGTATTTT	CASSFRRPTDTQYF
.	TRBV7-9	TRBJ1-2	.	TGTGCCAGCAGCTACTCCGCGGCCGCCTATGGCTACACCTTC	CASSYSAAAYGYTF
.	TRBV28	TRBJ1-2	.	TGTGCCAGCAGTTTACCCGCCCAGGGAACCTATGGCTACACCTTC	CASSLPAQGTYGYTF
TRBD2	TRBV14	TRBJ2-5	once	TGTGCCAGCAGCCAAGTTTCTAGCGGGAGAGGGACCCAGTACTTC	CASSQVSSGRGTQYF
.	TRBV10-3	TRBJ2-3	.	TGTGCCATCAAACAGGGACAGGGGAGCGGGAGGGGAGATACGCAGTATTTT	CAIKQGQGSGRGDTQYF
TRBD2	TRBV4-2	TRBJ2-3	.	TGTGCCAGCAGCCAGGAAATTGGACTAGCGGTCACAGATACGCAGTATTTT	CASSQEIGLAVTDTQYF
TRBD2	TRBV28	TRBJ2-7	.	TGTGCCAGCAGTTTACTGGCGGGAGATTACGAGCAGTACTTC	CASSLLAGDYEQYF
.	TRBV30	TRBJ1-4	.	TGTGCCTGGAGTACCCCCGACAGGAACCTAGCTAAACTGTTTTTT	CAWSTPDRNLAKLFF
.	TRBV28	TRBJ2-7	.	TGTGCCAGCAGTTTAATAATGGTCGCGCTGGACGAGCAGTACTTC	CASSLIMVALDEQYF
.	TRBV4-3	TRBJ2-3	.	TGCGCCAGCAGCCAAGCGGGGGCAGATACGCAGTATTTT	CASSQAGADTQYF
.	TRBV20-1	TRBJ2-7	.	TGCAGTGCCCGCCGCGTTGAAGAGCAGTACTTC	CSARRVEEQYF
TRBD2	TRBV2	TRBJ2-1	.	TGTGCCAGCAGTGAGACTAGCGGGCCTTACAATGAGCAGTTCTTC	CASSETSGPYNEQFF
.	TRBV29-1	TRBJ2-5	.	TGCAGCGTTGAAGAGGAGAGCCAGTACTTC	CSVEEESQYF
.	TRBV27	TRBJ1-6	.	TGTGCCAGCAGCCCTGACAGGCGGAATAATTCACCCCTCCACTTT	CASSPDRRNNSPLHF
TRBD2	TRBV7-2	TRBJ2-3	.	TGTGCCAGCAGCCGCAGTTCGAGCGGGGGGATGGATACGCAGTATTTT	CASSRSSSGGMDTQYF
TRBD1	TRBV5-4	TRBJ1-3	.	TGTGCCAGCAGCCACTCACAGGGGAACACCATATATTTT	CASSHSQGNTIYF
TRBD1	TRBV19	TRBJ1-6	.	TGTGCCAGTAGTACACGACAGGGTTTGTTATCACCCCTCCACTTT	CASSTRQGLLSPLHF
.	TRBV19	TRBJ1-1	.	TGTGCCAGTAGTATGGACAGTGGATCCACTGAAGCTTTCTTT	CASSMDSGSTEAFF
TRBD2	TRBV11-2	TRBJ2-1	.	TGTGCCAGCAGCTCCCAAGCGGGGGGCAATGAGCAGTTCTTC	CASSSQAGGNEQFF
.	TRBV7-8	TRBJ1-5	.	TGTGCCAGCAGCTTAGGGAGGGCTTTCAGCAATCAGCCCCAGCATTTT	CASSLGRAFSNQPQHF
TRBD2	TRBV4-1	TRBJ2-2	few	TGCGCCAGCAGCCGTAGCGGGGGGGCTCTAGGCACCGGGGAGCTGTTTTTT	CASSRSGGALGTGELFF
.	TRBV25-1	TRBJ2-6	once	TGTGCCAGCAGTGAATTGGACAGATCTCACTCTGGGGCCAACGTCCTGACTTTC	CASSELDRSHSGANVLTF
.	TRBV5-1	TRBJ1-5	.	TGCGCCAGCAGCTTGGGGTCAGGGGATCAGCCCCAGCATTTT	CASSLGSGDQPQHF
.	TRBV7-9	TRBJ1-2	.	TGTGCCAGCAGCTTAGGGGAGGGGCAGAACTATGGCTACACCTTC	CASSLGEGQNYGYTF
TRBD1	TRBV6-5	TRBJ2-1	.	TGTGCCAGCAGTGGAGGGACAGGGAATGTTGAGCAGTTCTTC	CASSGGTGNVEQFF
.	TRBV6-1	TRBJ2-5	.	TGTGCCAGCAGTGTCCAGATACAAGAGACCCAGTACTTC	CASSVQIQETQYF
.	TRBV5-1	TRBJ1-5	once	TGCGCCAGCAGCCCTACAGGGTTTCAGCCCCAGCATTTT	CASSPTGFQPQHF
.	TRBV6-1	TRBJ1-4	.	TGTGCCAGCAGTGAAGGGGGATCGGGGGAAAAACTGTTTTTT	CASSEGGSGEKLFF
.	TRBV7-8	TRBJ1-1	many	TGTGCCAGCAGCCTAGAGGCGGGGCAAGCTTTCTTT	CASSLEAGQAFF
TRBD1	TRBV7-2	TRBJ1-2	.	TGTGCCAGCAGCTCCGAGGGGGCTTCCTATGGCTACACCTTC	CASSSEGASYGYTF
.	TRBV30	TRBJ1-1	.	TGTGCCTGGAGTGGGAGAATGAACACTGAAGCTTTCTTT	CAWSGRMNTEAFF
TRBD2	TRBV19	TRBJ2-1	.	TGTGCCATCAGAAACCCCGGGACTAGCGAGCAGTTCTTC	CAIRNPGTSEQFF
.	TRBV28	TRBJ1-5	.	TGTGCCAGCAGTTTATCGGGGAGCAATCAGCCCCAGCATTTT	CASSLSGSNQPQHF
TRBD1	TRBV7-2	TRBJ1-2	.	TGTGCCAGCAGCCCTGACAGGGGCTATGGCTACACCTTC	CASSPDRGYGYTF
.	TRBV7-9	TRBJ2-5	.	TGTGCCAGCAGCTTAGGAGTAAAAGAGACCCAGTACTTC	CASSLGVKETQYF